This T cell receptor (beta chain) was identified in a study of control samples from healthy donors and cancer patients. Method: immunoSEQ multiplex PCR; TCRdb's copy keeps in-frame clones and lacks some. The table has 150,000 to 170,000 clones, just under 95% seen once. V was clipped by 5 bases and J by 5 bases, with 12 bases between them. CDR3 length equals 13 residues. Germline V CDR1 and CDR2: MNHEY, SVGAGI. The receptor's source is a man aged 40-50 years in good health. The sequencing input was blood. The chain is built from TRBV6-5 and TRBJ1-1, with D unresolved. CDR3 in DNA: TGTGCCAGCAGTACCCTACAGAATACTGAAGCTTTCTTT. This encodes CASSTLQNTEAFF.